These 30 T cell receptor beta chains were sequenced from one sample in a study of cytomegalovirus exposure and HLA in healthy donors. The primer mix had 60 Vbeta and 13 Jbeta primers. The table came from immunoSEQ multiplex PCR; TCRdb's copy has only in-frame clones and leaves some out. The sample has approximately 76,000 clones; 79% are singletons. The source material was PBMCs. Receptor source: a man in his thirties or forties in good health and CMV-seronegative.

The rearrangement uses TRBV28 and TRBJ2-3; weak D call: TRBD2 (5 bases). The V end lost 6 bases, the J end lost 4 bases, and 17 bases lay between the germline ends. Germline V gene data show CDR1 as MDHEN and CDR2 as SYDVKM. The CDR3 is 15 amino acids. CDR3 in amino acids: CASSYPAAVSDTQYF. The CDR3 bases are TGTGCCAGCAGCTATCCTGCAGCGGTTTCAGATACGCAGTATTTT.

The V gene is TRBV9, the J gene TRBJ2-5; D is possibly TRBD1 (7 bases). V lost 2 bases to trimming and J lost 5 bases, with 13 bases between them. This CDR3 has 14 residues. CDR1 SGDLS and CDR2 YYNGEE come from the germline V gene. CDR3 region: CASSVNRGLETQYF. The CDR3 DNA reads TGTGCCAGCAGCGTGAACAGGGGACTGGAGACCCAGTACTTC.

The chain carries TRBV30 and TRBJ1-6; D is perhaps TRBD1 (6 bases). V lost 1 base and J lost 6, with 13 bases in between. The CDR3 covers 15 residues. Germline CDR1 and CDR2: GTSNPN and SVGIG (reference sequence). The CDR3 loop reads CAWSAADRRNSPLHF. CDR3 nucleotides: TGTGCCTGGAGTGCCGCGGACAGACGTAATTCACCCCTCCACTTT.

The J gene is TRBJ2-2, the V gene TRBV18; perhaps TRBD2 as D (7 bases). Per germline, CDR1 KGHSH and CDR2 LQKENI. This CDR3 has 16 amino acids. Deletions cut 0 bases from V and 1 base from J, with 9 bases between. The CDR3 DNA is TGTGCCAGCTCACCACCCGGGGGGCAGAACACCGGGGAGCTGTTTTTT. It is translated as CASSPPGGQNTGELFF.

This clone turned up a few times. The chain has TRBV27 and TRBJ1-4; D call uncertain. Germline lookup yields CDR1 MNHEY and CDR2 SMNVEV (reference sequence). Trimming took off 6 bases at V and 12 bases at J, with 14 bases between the two ends. This CDR3 has 12 residues. CDR3 coding DNA: TGTGCCAGCAGCCAAGACCGTCGGGAACTGTTTTTT. Encoded protein: CASSQDRRELFF. Full variable domain (outside the CDR3, taken from reference TRBV27 and TRBJ1-4): EAQVTQNPRYLITVTGKKLTVTCSQNMNHEYMSWYRQDPGLGLRQIYYSMNVEVTDKGDVPEGYKVSRKEKRNFPLILESPSPNQTSLYFCASSQDRRELFFGSGTQLSVL.

This chain links TRBV7-8 with TRBJ1-5; 9 nucleotides line up with TRBD1. J gave up 6 bases and V 1 base, and 4 bases lay outside the gene matches. This CDR3 is built from 15 residues. Germline lookup yields CDR1 SGHVS and CDR2 FQNEAQ. The CDR3 loop reads CASSLGGTGSQPQHF. CDR3 nucleotides: TGTGCCAGCAGCTTAGGGGGGACAGGGTCTCAGCCCCAGCATTTT. Full variable domain (rest looked up from reference TRBV7-8 and TRBJ1-5): GAGVSQSPRYKVAKRGQDVALRCDPISGHVSLFWYQQALGQGPEFLTYFQNEAQLDKSGLPSDRFFAERPEGSVSTLKIQRTQQEDSAVYLCASSLGGTGSQPQHFGDGTRLSIL.

The gene calls are TRBV28 and TRBJ2-5, with TRBD2 matching 11 bases. The CDR3 has 15 residues. V gave up 8 bases and J gave up 6 bases; unmatched junction bases: 11. Germline loops: CDR1 MDHEN, CDR2 SYDVKM. Written as DNA, the CDR3 is TGTGCCAGCTCTGGGATACTAGCGGGAGTGAAGACCCAGTACTTC. This gives the protein CASSGILAGVKTQYF.

The chain employs TRBV6-5 and TRBJ2-7, with D uncertain. Between the trimmed V and J ends, which lost 8 bases and 0 bases, there was a span of 14 bases. In germline, CDR1 is MNHEY, CDR2 SVGAGI. The CDR3 totals 14 residues. In nucleotides, the CDR3 is TGTGCCAGCTCGCCGTCCTTCAGCTCCTACGAGCAGTACTTC. This codes for CASSPSFSSYEQYF.

The J gene is TRBJ2-7, the V gene TRBV6-6; 7 bases align to TRBD1. The CDR3 is 13 residues long. With 2 bases clipped from V and 3 bases from J, the junction kept 1 base outside the gene matches. CDR1 and CDR2 (germline): MNHNY, SVGAGI (reference sequence). CDR3 nucleotides: TGTGCCAGCAGTTACGGGGACAGCTACGAGCAGTACTTC. Residues: CASSYGDSYEQYF.

The rearrangement uses TRBV5-8 and TRBJ2-2; D unclear. Germline CDR1 SGHTS, CDR2 YDEGEE. The CDR3 is made up of 13 amino acids. Trimming shortened V by 3 bases and J by 0 bases, and 3 bases separated the two germline ends. Written as DNA, the CDR3 is TGTGCCAGCAGCTCGGCGAACACCGGGGAGCTGTTTTTT. This translates into CASSSANTGELFF.

This clone was picked up a small number of times. V gene TRBV19 combines with J gene TRBJ1-1; a possible D gene is TRBD1 (6 bases). With 4 bases removed from V and 0 bases from J, the gap between germline ends came to 9 bases. Germline CDR1 reads LNHDA; CDR2 reads SQIVND (reference sequence). CDR3 length equals 14 residues. This CDR3 reads CASSRQGMNTEAFF. As DNA, the CDR3 is TGTGCCAGTAGTAGGCAGGGGATGAACACTGAAGCTTTCTTT.

This sequence joins TRBV29-1 and TRBJ2-5, with 15 nucleotides matching TRBD2. The CDR3 spans 15 residues. V gave up 7 bases and J gave up 5 bases; unmatched junction bases: 8. Germline-derived CDR1 and CDR2 are SQVTM and ANQGSEA. DNA for the CDR3: TGCAGCGCAAGCCTCGGGACTAGCGGGAGGGAGACCCAGTACTTC. It codes for CSASLGTSGRETQYF.

The rearrangement joins TRBV15 to TRBJ1-5; D unresolved. V lost 3 bases, J lost 5 bases, and 8 bases lay in between. Looked up from germline, CDR1 is LNHNV and CDR2 is YYDKDF (reference sequence). This CDR3 has 13 residues. As DNA, the CDR3 is TGTGCCACCAGCAGTGACAATTATCAGCCCCAGCATTTT. Protein product: CATSSDNYQPQHF.

The gene calls are TRBV6-1 and TRBJ1-2, with 7 bases aligning to TRBD1. After removal of 2 bases from V and 5 bases from J, the junction contained 8 bases not matched to a gene. The CDR3 covers 15 residues. The germline V gene encodes CDR1 MNHNS and CDR2 SASEGT. The CDR3 region is CASSESDRAHYGYTF. The CDR3 DNA is TGTGCCAGCAGTGAAAGCGACAGGGCGCATTATGGCTACACCTTC.

This clone appeared a single time. The V and J genes are TRBV4-1 and TRBJ2-3; D perhaps matches TRBD1 (5 bases). This CDR3 has 14 residues. Trimming took off 2 bases at V and 3 bases at J, with 9 bases between the two ends. Germline CDR1 and CDR2: MGHRA and YSYEKL. The CDR3 region is CASSQPQGTDTQYF. CDR3 bases: TGCGCCAGCAGCCAACCCCAGGGAACAGATACGCAGTATTTT.

The rearrangement uses TRBV7-2 and TRBJ2-5, with TRBD2 as a possible D gene (7 bases). The V gene's germline CDR1 is SGHTA and CDR2 FQGNSA. The length of the CDR3 is 14 residues. V lost 4 bases and J lost 5, with 14 bases in between. Here the CDR3 reads CASSSQGGVETQYF. CDR3 DNA: TGTGCCAGCAGCTCGCAAGGGGGGGTGGAGACCCAGTACTTC.

The V gene is TRBV2, the J gene TRBJ1-3; 12 positions agree with TRBD1. The CDR3 has 16 amino acids. Unmatched junction bases numbered 0, after V lost 3 bases and J lost 0 bases. In germline, CDR1 is SNHLY, CDR2 FYNNEI. The DNA of the CDR3 is TGTGCCAGCAGTGAGGGACAGGGGGCCTCTGGAAACACCATATATTTT. Translation gives CASSEGQGASGNTIYF.

V is TRBV5-1 and J is TRBJ2-7, with 12 bases matching TRBD2. The CDR3 is made up of 14 amino acids. Germline V gives CDR1 SGHRS, CDR2 YFSETQ. With V trimmed by 5 bases and J by 4 bases, 4 bases remained unmatched. The CDR3 sequence is CASSRGTSGYEQYF. As DNA, the CDR3 is TGCGCCAGCAGTAGGGGGACTAGCGGGTACGAGCAGTACTTC.

The chain joins TRBV7-2 to TRBJ2-5, with a possible D match to TRBD2 (6 bases). Germline CDR1 is SGHTA and CDR2 is FQGNSA. The ends were cut back, 2 bases at V and 5 bases at J, with 12 bases in the middle. CDR3 size: 14 residues. The CDR3 region is CASSLLGGPETQYF. The DNA of the CDR3 is TGTGCCAGCAGCTTACTTGGAGGGCCGGAGACCCAGTACTTC.

V and J are TRBV2 and TRBJ2-5; 13 positions agree with TRBD2. The junction had 6 bases not matched to a gene; V was cut back by 1 base and J by 4 bases. Germline assignment: CDR1 SNHLY and CDR2 FYNNEI. CDR3 length: 17 residues. The chain's CDR3 is CASSEGRLAGGRETQYF. The CDR3 bases are TGTGCCAGCAGTGAAGGGAGACTAGCGGGGGGCCGAGAGACCCAGTACTTC.

The rearrangement links TRBV4-1 to TRBJ1-6, with unresolved D. V lost 3 bases, J lost 0 bases, and 6 bases lay in between. The germline CDR1 and CDR2 sequences are MGHRA and YSYEKL. The CDR3 loop spans 15 amino acids. Written as DNA, the CDR3 is TGCGCCAGCAGCCATTCGAGCTCCTATAATTCACCCCTCCACTTT. It codes for CASSHSSSYNSPLHF.

The rearrangement uses TRBV29-1 and TRBJ2-3, with 12 bases that match TRBD2. The CDR3 contains 13 residues. V shed 6 bases, J shed 8 bases, and the junction held 6 bases outside the gene matches. The germline V gene encodes CDR1 SQVTM and CDR2 ANQGSEA. As DNA, the CDR3 is TGCAGCGTCCCTAGCGGGAGGGTTTTTACGCAGTATTTT. Translated, it gives CSVPSGRVFTQYF.

This clone was counted a single time. The chain is built from TRBV7-2 and TRBJ2-7; 10 bases agree with TRBD2. This CDR3 region has 15 residues. The V gene end was trimmed by 4 bases and the J gene end by 2 bases; junction bases not matched to a gene: 5. Germline CDR1 reads SGHTA; CDR2 reads FQGNSA. The CDR3 here is CASSWTSGNAYEQYF. CDR3 DNA sequence: TGTGCCAGCAGCTGGACTAGCGGCAACGCCTACGAGCAGTACTTC.

V and J are TRBV5-1 and TRBJ1-5; 7 bases fit TRBD1. The CDR3 has 15 residues. Unmatched junction bases numbered 7, after V lost 0 bases and J lost 7 bases. Germline V gene data show CDR1 as SGHRS and CDR2 as YFSETQ. DNA for the CDR3: TGCGCCAGCAGCTTGGAGACAGGGTCAGGACAGCCCCAGCATTTT. This translates into CASSLETGSGQPQHF.

The J gene is TRBJ1-5, the V gene TRBV28; D not resolved. CDR1 MDHEN and CDR2 SYDVKM come from the germline V gene. V was trimmed by 5 bases and J by 0 bases, leaving 11 bases between them. The CDR3 consists of 15 residues. Written as DNA, the CDR3 is TGTGCCAGCAGTCTGAGCTCTTATAGCAATCAGCCCCAGCATTTT. Translation: CASSLSSYSNQPQHF. Filled out from reference TRBV28 and TRBJ1-5, the complete variable domain reads DVKVTQSSRYLVKRTGEKVFLECVQDMDHENMFWYRQDPGLGLRLIYFSYDVKMKEKGDIPEGYSVSREKKERFSLILESASTNQTSMYLCASSLSSYSNQPQHFGDGTRLSIL.

The V gene is TRBV29-1, the J gene TRBJ2-5, with TRBD2 identical over 7 bases. CDR3 length: 13 amino acids. Germline lookup yields CDR1 SQVTM and CDR2 ANQGSEA. V trimming: 6 bases; J trimming: 4 bases; junction bases outside the gene matches: 8. CDR3 amino acids: CSVRRTGGETQYF. The CDR3 DNA reads as TGCAGCGTGAGGAGGACGGGAGGAGAGACCCAGTACTTC. Using reference TRBV29-1 and TRBJ2-5 for the parts outside the CDR3, the full variable domain is SAVISQKPSRDICQRGTSLTIQCQVDSQVTMMFWYRQQPGQSLTLIATANQGSEATYESGFVIDKFPISRPNLTFSTLTVSNMSPEDSSIYLCSVRRTGGETQYFGPGTRLLVL.

This sequence joins TRBV7-2 and TRBJ1-2; 10 bases agree with TRBD1. Unmatched junction bases numbered 9, after V lost 7 bases and J lost 4 bases. This CDR3 has 15 residues. Per the germline V gene, CDR1 is SGHTA and CDR2 is FQGNSA. The CDR3: CASTIDRGRGYGYTF. The CDR3 DNA reads TGTGCCAGCACCATCGACAGGGGGCGCGGCTATGGCTACACCTTC.

Only one count was recorded for this clone. The chain joins TRBV27 to TRBJ2-5; tentatively, D is TRBD2 (6 bases). The CDR3 is made up of 15 amino acids. Per germline, CDR1 MNHEY and CDR2 SMNVEV (reference sequence). Trimming stripped 4 bases from V and 5 bases from J, with 17 bases between. CDR3 in DNA: TGTGCCAGCAGTTCCCCGGGACTGGCAAAGGAGACCCAGTACTTC. Protein sequence: CASSSPGLAKETQYF.

The rearrangement joins TRBV25-1 to TRBJ2-3; 7 nucleotides align to TRBD2. The CDR3 is 13 residues long. The germline V gene has CDR1 MGHDK and CDR2 SYGVNS. V dropped 10 bases and J dropped 8; count of bases not matched to a gene: 12. The CDR3 nucleotides read TGTGCCACCGACGGGAGGCTCGCGGGTACGCAGTATTTT. It codes for CATDGRLAGTQYF.

This clone was seen more than once but under ten times. The V and J genes are TRBV6-1 and TRBJ2-4; the D gene is possibly TRBD1 (5 bases). The CDR3 extends over 16 amino acids. Trimming took 2 bases from V and 6 from J, leaving 17 bases between them. In germline, CDR1 is MNHNS, CDR2 SASEGT. The CDR3 here is CASSEMAVVRGNIQYF. In DNA, the CDR3 is TGTGCCAGCAGTGAAATGGCGGTCGTAAGGGGAAACATTCAGTACTTC.